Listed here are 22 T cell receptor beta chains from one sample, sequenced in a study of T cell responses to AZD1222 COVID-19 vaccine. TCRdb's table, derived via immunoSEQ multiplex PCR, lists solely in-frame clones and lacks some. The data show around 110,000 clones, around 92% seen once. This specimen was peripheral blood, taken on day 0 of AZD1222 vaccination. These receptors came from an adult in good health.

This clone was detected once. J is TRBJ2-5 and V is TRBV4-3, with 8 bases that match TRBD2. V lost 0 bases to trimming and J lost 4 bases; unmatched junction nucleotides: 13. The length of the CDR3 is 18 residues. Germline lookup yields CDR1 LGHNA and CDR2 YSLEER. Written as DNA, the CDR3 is TGCGCCAGCAGCCAAGATGTCGCGGGAGGAGGGTATGGAGAGACCCAGTACTTC. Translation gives CASSQDVAGGGYGETQYF.

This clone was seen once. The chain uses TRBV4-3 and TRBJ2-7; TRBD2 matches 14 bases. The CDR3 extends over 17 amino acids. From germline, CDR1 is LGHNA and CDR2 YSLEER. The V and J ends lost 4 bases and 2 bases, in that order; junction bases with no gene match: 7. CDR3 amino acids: CASSLGLAGVPPYEQYF. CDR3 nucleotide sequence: TGCGCCAGCAGCCTGGGACTAGCGGGAGTGCCTCCCTACGAGCAGTACTTC.

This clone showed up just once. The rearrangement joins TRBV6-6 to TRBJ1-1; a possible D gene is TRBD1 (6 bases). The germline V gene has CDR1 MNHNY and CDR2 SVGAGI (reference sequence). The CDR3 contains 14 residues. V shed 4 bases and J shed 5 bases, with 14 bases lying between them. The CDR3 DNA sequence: TGTGCCAGCAGTTGGGATACCCAGGGGACTGAAGCTTTCTTT. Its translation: CASSWDTQGTEAFF.

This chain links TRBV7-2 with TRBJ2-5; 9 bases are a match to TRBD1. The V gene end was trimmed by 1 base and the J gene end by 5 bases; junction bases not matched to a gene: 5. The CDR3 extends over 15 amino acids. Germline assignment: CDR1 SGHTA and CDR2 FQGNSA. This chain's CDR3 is CASSLGTGAGETQYF. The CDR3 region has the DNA TGTGCCAGCAGCTTAGGGACAGGGGCCGGGGAGACCCAGTACTTC.

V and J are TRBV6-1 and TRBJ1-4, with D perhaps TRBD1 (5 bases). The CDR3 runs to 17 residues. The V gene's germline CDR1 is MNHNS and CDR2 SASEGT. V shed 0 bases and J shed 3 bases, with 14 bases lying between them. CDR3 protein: CASSEALRGSANEKLFF. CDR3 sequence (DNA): TGTGCCAGCAGTGAAGCGCTTCGGGGGTCGGCTAATGAAAAACTGTTTTTT.

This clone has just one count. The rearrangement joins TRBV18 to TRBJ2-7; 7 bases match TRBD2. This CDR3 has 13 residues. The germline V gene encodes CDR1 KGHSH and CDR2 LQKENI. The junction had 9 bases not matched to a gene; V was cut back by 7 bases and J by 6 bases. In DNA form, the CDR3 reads TGTGCCAGCTGTCCCCAGGGAGGGAGCGAGCAGTACTTC. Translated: CASCPQGGSEQYF. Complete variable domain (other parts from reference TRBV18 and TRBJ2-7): NAGVMQNPRHLVRRRGQEARLRCSPMKGHSHVYWYRQLPEEGLKFMVYLQKENIIDESGMPKERFSAEFPKEGPSILRIQQVVRGDSAAYFCASCPQGGSEQYFGPGTRLTVT.

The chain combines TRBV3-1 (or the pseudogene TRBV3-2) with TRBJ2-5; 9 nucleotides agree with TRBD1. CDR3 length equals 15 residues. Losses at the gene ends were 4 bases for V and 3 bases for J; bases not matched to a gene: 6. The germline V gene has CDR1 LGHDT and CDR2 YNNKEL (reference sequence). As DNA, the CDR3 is TGTGCCAGCAGCCGCACCGGGACAGGGAAAGAGACCCAGTACTTC. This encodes CASSRTGTGKETQYF.

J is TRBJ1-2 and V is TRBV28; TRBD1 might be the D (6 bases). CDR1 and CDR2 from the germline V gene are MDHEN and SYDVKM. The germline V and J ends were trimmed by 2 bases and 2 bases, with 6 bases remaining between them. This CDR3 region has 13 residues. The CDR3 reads CASSLTGNYGYTF. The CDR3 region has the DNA TGTGCCAGCAGTTTAACAGGGAACTATGGCTACACCTTC.

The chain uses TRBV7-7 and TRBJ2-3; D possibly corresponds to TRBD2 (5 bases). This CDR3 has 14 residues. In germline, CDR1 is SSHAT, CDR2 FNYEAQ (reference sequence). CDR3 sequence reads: CASAEEVNTDTQYF. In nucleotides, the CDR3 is TGTGCTAGCGCCGAGGAGGTAAACACAGATACGCAGTATTTT.

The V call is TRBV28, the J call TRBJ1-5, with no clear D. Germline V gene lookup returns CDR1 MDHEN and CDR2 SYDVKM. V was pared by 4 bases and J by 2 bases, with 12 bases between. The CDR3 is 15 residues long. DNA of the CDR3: TGTGCCAGCAGTTCCGCCGCAGAAGGCAATCAGCCCCAGCATTTT. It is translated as CASSSAAEGNQPQHF. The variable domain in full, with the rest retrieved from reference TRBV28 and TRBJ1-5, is DVKVTQSSRYLVKRTGEKVFLECVQDMDHENMFWYRQDPGLGLRLIYFSYDVKMKEKGDIPEGYSVSREKKERFSLILESASTNQTSMYLCASSSAAEGNQPQHFGDGTRLSIL.

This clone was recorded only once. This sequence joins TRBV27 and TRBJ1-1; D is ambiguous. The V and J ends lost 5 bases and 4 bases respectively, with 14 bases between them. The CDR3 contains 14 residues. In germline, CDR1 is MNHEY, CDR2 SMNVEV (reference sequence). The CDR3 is CASSRLSLPTEAFF. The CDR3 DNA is TGTGCCAGCAGTCGCCTTTCTTTGCCCACTGAAGCTTTCTTT.

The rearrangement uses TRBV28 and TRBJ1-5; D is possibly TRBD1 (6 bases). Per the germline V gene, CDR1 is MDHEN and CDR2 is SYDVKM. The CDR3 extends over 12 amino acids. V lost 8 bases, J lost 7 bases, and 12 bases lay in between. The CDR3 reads CASLGGRQPQHF. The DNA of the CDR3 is TGTGCCAGCCTAGGGGGGCGGCAGCCCCAGCATTTT.

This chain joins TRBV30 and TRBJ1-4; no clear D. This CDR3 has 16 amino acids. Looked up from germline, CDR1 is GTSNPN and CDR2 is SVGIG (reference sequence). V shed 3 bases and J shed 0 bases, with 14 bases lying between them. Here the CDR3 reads CAWSQTRIPTNEKLFF. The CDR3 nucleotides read TGTGCCTGGAGCCAGACCCGAATTCCAACTAATGAAAAACTGTTTTTT.

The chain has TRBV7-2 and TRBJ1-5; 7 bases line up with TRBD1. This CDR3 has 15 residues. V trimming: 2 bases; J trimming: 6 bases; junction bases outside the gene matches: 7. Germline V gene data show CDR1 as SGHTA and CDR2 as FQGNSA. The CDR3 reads CASSLFAGQSQPQHF. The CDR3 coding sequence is TGTGCCAGCAGCTTATTCGCGGGACAGAGTCAGCCCCAGCATTTT.

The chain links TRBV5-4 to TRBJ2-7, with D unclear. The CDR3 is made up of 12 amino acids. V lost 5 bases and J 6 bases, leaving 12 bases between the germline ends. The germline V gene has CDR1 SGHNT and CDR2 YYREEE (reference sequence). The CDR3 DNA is TGTGCCAGCAGGAACAGCATTGGCGAGCAGTACTTC. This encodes CASRNSIGEQYF.

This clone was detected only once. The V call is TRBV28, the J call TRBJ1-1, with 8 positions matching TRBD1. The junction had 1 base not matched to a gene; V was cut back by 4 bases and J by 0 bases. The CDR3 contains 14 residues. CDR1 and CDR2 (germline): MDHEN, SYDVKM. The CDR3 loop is CASSWDRLNTEAFF. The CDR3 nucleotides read TGTGCCAGCAGTTGGGACAGGCTGAACACTGAAGCTTTCTTT.

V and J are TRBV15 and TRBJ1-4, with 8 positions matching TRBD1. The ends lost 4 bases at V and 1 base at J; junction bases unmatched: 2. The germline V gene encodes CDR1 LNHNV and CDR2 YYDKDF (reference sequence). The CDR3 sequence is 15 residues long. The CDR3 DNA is TGTGCCACCAGCAATGGACAGGGAACTAATGAAAAACTGTTTTTT. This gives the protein CATSNGQGTNEKLFF. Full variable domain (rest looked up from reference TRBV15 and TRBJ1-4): DAMVIQNPRYQVTQFGKPVTLSCSQTLNHNVMYWYQQKSSQAPKLLFHYYDKDFNNEADTPDNFQSRRPNTSFCFLDIRSPGLGDTAMYLCATSNGQGTNEKLFFGSGTQLSVL.

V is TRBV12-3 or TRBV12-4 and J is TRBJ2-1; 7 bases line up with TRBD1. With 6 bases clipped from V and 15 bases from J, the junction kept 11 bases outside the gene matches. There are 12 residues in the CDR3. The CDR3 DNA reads TGTGCCAGCAGCCCACTCGACAGGGCGGTGTTCTTC. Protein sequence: CASSPLDRAVFF.

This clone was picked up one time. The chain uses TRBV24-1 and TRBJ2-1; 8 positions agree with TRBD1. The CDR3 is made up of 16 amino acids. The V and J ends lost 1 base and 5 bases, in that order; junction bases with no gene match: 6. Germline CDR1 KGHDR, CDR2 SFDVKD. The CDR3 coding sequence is TGTGCCACCAGTGATTTTGGCGGGACAGGAAACAATGAGCAGTTCTTC. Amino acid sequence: CATSDFGGTGNNEQFF.

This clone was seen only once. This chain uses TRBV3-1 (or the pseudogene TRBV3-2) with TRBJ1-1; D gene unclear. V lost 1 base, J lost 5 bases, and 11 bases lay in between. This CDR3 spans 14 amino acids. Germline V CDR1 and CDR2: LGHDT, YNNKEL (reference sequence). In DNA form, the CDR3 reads TGTGCCAGCAGCCAAGGCCCCACGGGGACTGAAGCTTTCTTT. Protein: CASSQGPTGTEAFF.

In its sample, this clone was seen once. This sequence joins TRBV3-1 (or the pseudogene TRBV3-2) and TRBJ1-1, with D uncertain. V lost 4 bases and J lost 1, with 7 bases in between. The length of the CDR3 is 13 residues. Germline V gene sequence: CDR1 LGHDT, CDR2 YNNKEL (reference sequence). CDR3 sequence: CASSPLGNTEAFF. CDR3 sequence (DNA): TGTGCCAGCAGCCCCCTTGGGAACACTGAAGCTTTCTTT.

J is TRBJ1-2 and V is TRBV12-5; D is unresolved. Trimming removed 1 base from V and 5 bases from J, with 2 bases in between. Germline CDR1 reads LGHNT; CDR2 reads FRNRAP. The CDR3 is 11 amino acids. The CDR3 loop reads CASGLGYGYTF. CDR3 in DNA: TGTGCTAGTGGTTTGGGGTATGGCTACACCTTC. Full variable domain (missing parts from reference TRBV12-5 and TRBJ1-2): DARVTQTPRHKVTEMGQEVTMRCQPILGHNTVFWYRQTMMQGLELLAYFRNRAPLDDSGMPKDRFSAEMPDATLATLKIQPSEPRDSAVYFCASGLGYGYTFGSGTRLTVV.